The 23 T cell receptor beta chains given below trace back to one sample, sequenced in a study of cytomegalovirus exposure and HLA in healthy donors. The PCR used 60 Vbeta and 13 Jbeta primers. Generated by immunoSEQ multiplex PCR, the TCRdb table keeps only in-frame clones and is missing some. The data contain 100,000 to 150,000 clones, about 86% of them singletons. What was sequenced was PBMCs. Receptors originate from a woman in her 40s in good health and CMV-seronegative.

CDR3 region: CASRVAGVNGEQYF. CDR3 DNA: TGTGCCAGCCGGGTAGCGGGAGTAAATGGCGAGCAGTACTTC. The genes are TRBV13 and TRBJ2-7, with TRBD2 matching over 9 bases. Looked up from germline, CDR1 is PRHDT and CDR2 is FYEKMQ (reference sequence). V was pared by 8 bases and J by 6 bases, with 11 bases of the junction left unmatched. This CDR3 has 14 amino acids.

The chain couples TRBV27 to TRBJ1-2, with TRBD1 identical over 9 bases. Germline-derived CDR1 and CDR2 are MNHEY and SMNVEV (reference sequence). The CDR3 has 15 residues. V lost 5 bases, J lost 6 bases, and 10 bases stayed unmatched. CDR3 DNA: TGTGCCAGCAGTCTACGCCTCAGGACAGGGGATGGCTACACCTTC. This gives the protein CASSLRLRTGDGYTF.

In this sample, this clone turned up a few times. The rearrangement links TRBV2 to TRBJ1-3; D is uncertain. V shed 8 bases and J shed 4 bases, with 3 bases lying between them. The CDR3 is 10 amino acids. The germline V gene encodes CDR1 SNHLY and CDR2 FYNNEI. The CDR3 DNA sequence: TGTGCCAGCCTCGGAAACACCATATATTTT. Encoded protein: CASLGNTIYF.

There are a few counts of this clone. CDR3 sequence reads: CASSYTGDYGYTF. The CDR3 DNA reads as TGTGCCAGCAGTTACACCGGAGACTATGGCTACACCTTC. The chain has TRBV6-5 and TRBJ1-2, with unresolved D. V lost 2 bases and J lost 3, with 7 bases in between. The V gene's germline CDR1 is MNHEY and CDR2 SVGAGI. The CDR3 has 13 amino acids.

The V and J genes are TRBV19 and TRBJ2-1; D might be TRBD1 (5 bases). The CDR3 loop spans 17 amino acids. The germline V and J ends were trimmed by 4 bases and 6 bases, with 22 bases remaining between them. Germline V CDR1 and CDR2: LNHDA, SQIVND (reference sequence). The CDR3 loop reads CASSTRQGAGYGNEQFF. The DNA for the CDR3 is TGTGCCAGTAGTACCCGCCAGGGTGCCGGGTATGGCAATGAGCAGTTCTTC. Using reference TRBV19 and TRBJ2-1 for the parts outside the CDR3, the full variable domain is DGGITQSPKYLFRKEGQNVTLSCEQNLNHDAMYWYRQDPGQGLRLIYYSQIVNDFQKGDIAEGYSVSREKKESFPLTVTSAQKNPTAFYLCASSTRQGAGYGNEQFFGPGTRLTVL.

The rearrangement links TRBV19 to TRBJ1-2; D possibly corresponds to TRBD1 (6 bases). The CDR3 runs 13 residues. Trimming took off 7 bases at V and 4 bases at J, with 13 bases between the two ends. CDR1 is LNHDA and CDR2 is SQIVND in the germline V gene (reference sequence). The chain's CDR3 is CASKNRAGYGYTF. The CDR3 region has the DNA TGTGCCAGTAAGAACAGGGCCGGCTATGGCTACACCTTC.

The chain carries TRBV7-2 and TRBJ2-1, with 14 bases matching TRBD2. In germline, CDR1 is SGHTA, CDR2 FQGNSA. This CDR3 contains 13 residues. The junction had 3 bases not matched to a gene; V was cut back by 3 bases and J by 14 bases. Here the CDR3 reads CASSLGLAGDKFF. CDR3 DNA sequence: TGTGCCAGCAGCTTGGGACTAGCGGGAGACAAGTTCTTC.

The chain joins TRBV7-3 to TRBJ2-2, with D hard to call. The CDR3 length is 12 residues. V lost 4 bases and J lost 3, with 3 bases in between. Germline loops: CDR1 SGHTA, CDR2 FQGTGA. The CDR3 here is CASSSYTGELFF. The CDR3 DNA sequence: TGTGCCAGCAGCTCATACACCGGGGAGCTGTTTTTT.

The V and J genes are TRBV18 and TRBJ2-3; D unclear. The V end was cut by 2 bases, the J end by 6 bases, with 6 bases between. From germline, CDR1 is KGHSH and CDR2 LQKENI. The CDR3 runs 12 residues. The CDR3 nucleotides read TGTGCCAGCTCACCAATGGCCGATACGCAGTATTTT. Translation gives CASSPMADTQYF.

The chain joins TRBV19 to TRBJ2-2; 8 bases agree with TRBD1. Germline CDR1 LNHDA, CDR2 SQIVND (reference sequence). The CDR3 is 15 amino acids. The V segment lost 0 bases and the J segment 5 bases; nucleotides outside the gene matches: 2. CDR3: CASSIEDRVTGELFF. The CDR3 coding sequence is TGTGCCAGTAGTATAGAGGACAGGGTGACCGGGGAGCTGTTTTTT. Full variable domain (missing parts from reference TRBV19 and TRBJ2-2): DGGITQSPKYLFRKEGQNVTLSCEQNLNHDAMYWYRQDPGQGLRLIYYSQIVNDFQKGDIAEGYSVSREKKESFPLTVTSAQKNPTAFYLCASSIEDRVTGELFFGEGSRLTVL.

The V call is TRBV5-4, the J call TRBJ2-6; D is possibly TRBD2 (6 bases). Trimming pared 0 bases from V and 1 base from J, leaving 17 bases between. CDR1 is SGHNT and CDR2 is YYREEE in the germline V gene (reference sequence). This CDR3 spans 19 amino acids. This CDR3 is CASSLAEASAKSGANVLTF. The CDR3 DNA is TGTGCCAGCAGCTTGGCCGAGGCTAGCGCTAAGTCTGGGGCCAACGTCCTGACTTTC.

This clone has a single count. The chain joins TRBV4-1 to TRBJ1-3; D is uncertain. V gave up 1 base and J gave up 3 bases, with 13 bases separating them. Germline V gene lookup returns CDR1 MGHRA and CDR2 YSYEKL. The CDR3 loop spans 16 amino acids. CDR3 coding DNA: TGCGCCAGCAGCCAAGCAGCCGGGAATAGTGGAAACACCATATATTTT. It encodes CASSQAAGNSGNTIYF.

This clone appeared many times. This sequence joins TRBV28 and TRBJ2-7; possibly TRBD2 for D (5 bases). This CDR3 is built from 16 residues. Germline values: CDR1 MDHEN, CDR2 SYDVKM. V was trimmed by 6 bases and J by 7 bases, leaving 25 bases between them. The CDR3: CASRSHNEGPRGEQYF. CDR3 in DNA: TGTGCCAGCAGATCCCACAATGAGGGCCCTCGAGGGGAGCAGTACTTC.

This chain uses TRBV6-6 with TRBJ2-2; tentatively, D is TRBD1 (6 bases). The V end lost 6 bases, the J end lost 5 bases, and 16 bases lay between the germline ends. The germline V gene encodes CDR1 MNHNY and CDR2 SVGAGI (reference sequence). This CDR3 comprises 15 residues. CDR3 in amino acids: CASSPGTRGTGELFF. CDR3 sequence (DNA): TGTGCCAGCAGCCCCGGGACAAGAGGGACCGGGGAGCTGTTTTTT.

For this clone: One junction end does not reproduce the germline sequence, and a read error may be involved. The gene calls are TRBV6-5 and TRBJ2-5, with D possibly matching TRBD2 (7 bases). The CDR3 extends over 16 amino acids. Germline values: CDR1 MNHEY, CDR2 SVGAGI. CDR3 bases: TGTGCCAGCACTTACAGCTCACGGGGGGCCCAAGAGACCCAGTACTTC. Its translation: CASTYSSRGAQETQYF.

The rearrangement uses TRBV18 and TRBJ2-7; 14 positions match TRBD2. Per germline, CDR1 KGHSH and CDR2 LQKENI. The junction had 0 bases not matched to a gene; V was cut back by 2 bases and J by 6 bases. This CDR3 spans 14 amino acids. CDR3 loop: CASSPGLAGGEQYF. The CDR3 DNA reads as TGTGCCAGCTCACCAGGACTAGCGGGAGGCGAGCAGTACTTC. Full variable domain (missing parts from reference TRBV18 and TRBJ2-7): NAGVMQNPRHLVRRRGQEARLRCSPMKGHSHVYWYRQLPEEGLKFMVYLQKENIIDESGMPKERFSAEFPKEGPSILRIQQVVRGDSAAYFCASSPGLAGGEQYFGPGTRLTVT.

CDR3 bases: TGTGCCTGGAGCGGACAAAACACTGAAGCTTTCTTT. Encoded protein: CAWSGQNTEAFF. V and J are TRBV30 and TRBJ1-1, with D tentatively TRBD1 (5 bases). Germline CDR1 GTSNPN, CDR2 SVGIG (reference sequence). The germline V and J ends were trimmed by 3 bases and 2 bases, with 7 bases remaining between them. CDR3 length: 12 residues.

The J gene is TRBJ1-2, the V gene TRBV27; possibly TRBD1 for D (6 bases). Germline V gene sequence: CDR1 MNHEY, CDR2 SMNVEV (reference sequence). V lost 7 bases and J 3 bases, leaving 18 bases between the germline ends. The CDR3 length is 15 residues. CDR3 sequence: CASIPNGGQHYGYTF. The CDR3 nucleotides are TGTGCCAGCATTCCTAACGGGGGGCAACACTATGGCTACACCTTC.

The J gene is TRBJ2-7, the V gene TRBV6-1; the D gene is possibly TRBD1 (5 bases). This CDR3 is built from 15 residues. Trimming shortened V by 4 bases and J by 3 bases, and 16 bases separated the two germline ends. CDR1 MNHNS and CDR2 SASEGT come from the germline V gene. Here the CDR3 DNA reads TGTGCCAGCAGTGTGCAGGGAAATGACCTCTACGAGCAGTACTTC. This gives the protein CASSVQGNDLYEQYF.

As to this clone: The identical CDR3 is also encoded by other nucleotide sequences in the sample. J is TRBJ1-1 and V is TRBV30; the match to TRBD1 covers 7 bases. The CDR3 covers 15 residues. Per germline, CDR1 GTSNPN and CDR2 SVGIG (reference sequence). V shed 2 bases, J shed 8 bases, and the junction held 14 bases outside the gene matches. For the CDR3, the DNA is TGTGCCTGGAGTCAAGTCTTAGCAGGGGGACCCGAAGCTTTCTTT. This sequence encodes CAWSQVLAGGPEAFF.

By frequency in the sample, this clone is medium-sized. V usage is TRBV6-5 and J usage is TRBJ1-1; 7 nucleotides match TRBD1. Germline V CDR1 and CDR2: MNHEY, SVGAGI. The CDR3 has 14 residues. The trim removed 8 bases at V and 2 bases at J, leaving 8 bases unmatched. The CDR3 coding sequence is TGTGCCAGCTCCCAAGCAGGGGGAAACACTGAAGCTTTCTTT. Translated, it gives CASSQAGGNTEAFF.

The gene calls are TRBV7-2 and TRBJ1-2; D remains ambiguous. CDR3 length: 15 residues. In germline, CDR1 is SGHTA, CDR2 FQGNSA. V was clipped by 4 bases and J by 5 bases, with 17 bases between them. The CDR3 nucleotides read TGTGCCAGCAGCTCCCCGCTCCCGCGAAGATATGGCTACACCTTC. Amino acid sequence: CASSSPLPRRYGYTF.

CDR3 amino acids: CSVDGDRVTYNEQFF. In DNA form, the CDR3 reads TGCAGCGTTGATGGGGACAGGGTGACCTACAATGAGCAGTTCTTC. This chain joins TRBV29-1 and TRBJ2-1, with 9 bases fitting TRBD1. The CDR3 extends over 15 amino acids. Trimming at V came to 3 bases and at J to 2 bases, leaving 5 bases not matched to a gene. The germline V gene encodes CDR1 SQVTM and CDR2 ANQGSEA.